This record covers a single T cell receptor (beta chain). The data stem from a study of OX40 agonist ivuxolimab in advanced cancers. Study information: Patients took ivuxolimab, an agonistic anti-OX40 (CD134) antibody.

CDR1 is KGHSH and CDR2 is LQKENI in the germline V gene. The ends lost 6 bases at V and 7 bases at J; junction bases unmatched: 0. This CDR3 is 12 amino acids long. TCRdb keeps only in-frame clones here, not all; method: immunoSEQ multiplex PCR. This sample has tens of thousands of clones, with over 80% found just once. The rearrangement links TRBV18 to TRBJ2-1, with 10 bases aligning to TRBD1. This clonotype was obtained from an adult with an advanced solid tumor such as melanoma, head and neck, liver or kidney cancer. The sequencing here drew on CD4+ or CD8+ T cells sorted from blood, taken in a trial of the OX40 agonist ivuxolimab. The CDR3 is CASSDRGNEQFF. The CDR3 nucleotides are TGTGCCAGCTCGGACAGGGGGAATGAGCAGTTCTTC.